This T cell receptor beta chain was sequenced during a study of T cells after yellow fever vaccination. Whole-study findings and limits: Shared CD4/CD8 clonotypes were a small share, likely from convergent recombination.

A process of 5'RACE template switching, which added a universal primer site and UMIs, was used to make TCR cDNA. TCRdb itself ran the 5' RACE reads through MiXCR, one entry per CDR3 protein. The sample includes some 320,000 distinct CDR3 sequences, over 3.5% of them seen just once. This clonotype was picked up a small number of times. The antigen is undetermined. This sample comprised PBMCs, obtained 15 days after the yellow fever booster vaccination. This clonotype originated in a man aged 18 to 30 who received the YFV17D yellow fever vaccine.

In DNA, the CDR3 is TGTGCCAGCTTGCTCGAGACAGGGAGGCCTGGCTACACCTTC. It translates to CASLLETGRPGYTF. V usage is TRBV18 and J usage is TRBJ1-2; 7 nucleotides match TRBD1. The CDR3 is made up of 14 amino acids. CDR1 and CDR2 from the germline V gene are KGHSH and LQKENI. V lost 7 bases to trimming and J lost 7 bases; unmatched junction nucleotides: 12.